The following is a TCR beta chain sequence with its context. A junction boundary mismatches the germline segment, possibly from a read error. Original analysis: Estimation of nucleated cell counts was performed using reference gene primer amplification. Generated by immunoSEQ multiplex PCR, the TCRdb table keeps only in-frame clones and is missing some. V, J and clone size were drawn from that table, and D and trimming were deduced from the DNA. The sample holds about 170,000 clones; 85% are singletons and the top ten take around 8.4%. The CDR3 is made up of 13 amino acids. The entry originates in a study of blood T cell repertoires in COVID-19. Across the study: Both acute and convalescent COVID-19 samples were obtained from the United States, Italy and Spain.

Seattle participants joined during active infection and were tracked over time. The receptor was derived from a woman of 80 years or more with COVID-19, enrolled during active disease. The rearrangement uses TRBV12-3 or TRBV12-4 and TRBJ1-1, with D possibly matching TRBD1 (6 bases). The specimen sequenced was peripheral blood. CDR3 in DNA: TGTGCCAGCAGCTACAGGGAAAGTACTGAAACTTTCTTT. Protein: CASSYRESTETFF.